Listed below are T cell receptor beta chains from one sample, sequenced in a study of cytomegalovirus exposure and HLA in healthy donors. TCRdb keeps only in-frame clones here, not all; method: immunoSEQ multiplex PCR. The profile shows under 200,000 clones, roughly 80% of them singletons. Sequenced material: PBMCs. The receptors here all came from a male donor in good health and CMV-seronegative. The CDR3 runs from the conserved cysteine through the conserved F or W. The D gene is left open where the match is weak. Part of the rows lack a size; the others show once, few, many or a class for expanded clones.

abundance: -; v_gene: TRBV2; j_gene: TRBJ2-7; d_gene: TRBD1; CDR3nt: TGTGCCAGCAGTTCGGGACAGGGACGATCCTACGAGCAGTACTTC; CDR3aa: CASSSGQGRSYEQYF
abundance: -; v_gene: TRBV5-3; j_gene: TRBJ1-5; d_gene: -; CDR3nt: TGTGCCAGAAGCTTGGTTTGCGGGGGAGAGGGCAATCAGCCCCAGCATTTT; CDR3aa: CARSLVCGGEGNQPQHF
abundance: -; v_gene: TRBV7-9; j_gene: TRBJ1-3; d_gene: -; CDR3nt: TGTGCCAGCAGCTTATACAAATACCTGACTGGAAACACCATATATTTT; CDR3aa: CASSLYKYLTGNTIYF
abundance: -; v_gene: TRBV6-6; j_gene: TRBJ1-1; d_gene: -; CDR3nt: TGTGCCAGCAGGGCACAGGGGAACACTGAAGCTTTCTTT; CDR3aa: CASRAQGNTEAFF
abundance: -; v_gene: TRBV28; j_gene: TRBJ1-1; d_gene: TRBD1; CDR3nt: TGTGCCAGCAGTCCCGGACAGGTAGGGACTGAAGCCTTCTTT; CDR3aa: CASSPGQVGTEAFF
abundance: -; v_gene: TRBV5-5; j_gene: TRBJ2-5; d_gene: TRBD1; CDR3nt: TGTGCCAGCAGCCCGCGGCCAGGGGGAATGGAGACCCAGTACTTC; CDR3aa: CASSPRPGGMETQYF
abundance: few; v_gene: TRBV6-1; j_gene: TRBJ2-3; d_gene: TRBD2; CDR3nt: TGTGCCAGCAGTAGGCTAGCGGGAGGGGAAGATACGCAGTATTTT; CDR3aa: CASSRLAGGEDTQYF
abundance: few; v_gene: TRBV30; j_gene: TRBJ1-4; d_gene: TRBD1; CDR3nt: TGTGCCTGGAGTGTGTGGGGACAGGGGAAGGAAAAACTGTTTTTT; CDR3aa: CAWSVWGQGKEKLFF
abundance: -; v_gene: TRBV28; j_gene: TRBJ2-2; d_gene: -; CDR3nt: TGTGCCAGCGGGAGGGGGGTCACCGGGGAGCTGTTTTTT; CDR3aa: CASGRGVTGELFF
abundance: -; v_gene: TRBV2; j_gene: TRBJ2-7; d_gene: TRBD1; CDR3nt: TGTGCCAGCAGTGAAGGGGTGGGGGGACAGGGTAAAATCGAGCAGTACTTC; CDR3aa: CASSEGVGGQGKIEQYF
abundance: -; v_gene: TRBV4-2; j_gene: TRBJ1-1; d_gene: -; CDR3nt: TGTGCCAGCAGCCAAGATGGGGGCACCACTGAAGCTTTCTTT; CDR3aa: CASSQDGGTTEAFF
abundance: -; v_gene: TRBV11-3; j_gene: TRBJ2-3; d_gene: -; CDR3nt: TGTGCCAGCAGCCTATCCTCTAGCAGCACTAGCACAGATACGCAGTATTTT; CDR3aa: CASSLSSSSTSTDTQYF
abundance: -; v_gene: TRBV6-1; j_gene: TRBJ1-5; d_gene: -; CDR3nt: TGTGCCAGCAGTGAAGAATTTCTCCCCTCGAGCAATCAGCCCCAGCATTTT; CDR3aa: CASSEEFLPSSNQPQHF
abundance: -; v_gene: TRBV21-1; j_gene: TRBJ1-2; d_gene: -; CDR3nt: TGTGCCAGCAGCAAAGAGGAGGGATGGTATGGCTACACCTTC; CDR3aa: CASSKEEGWYGYTF
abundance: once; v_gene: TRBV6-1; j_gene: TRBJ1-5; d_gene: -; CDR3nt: TGTGCCAGCAGGGGAGGGGTTTATAGTTATCAGCCCCAGCATTTT; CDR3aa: CASRGGVYSYQPQHF
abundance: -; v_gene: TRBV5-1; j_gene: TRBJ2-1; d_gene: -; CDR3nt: TGCGCCAGCAGCGCAGCACGGGGGACTGTTTACAATGAGCAGTTCTTC; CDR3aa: CASSAARGTVYNEQFF
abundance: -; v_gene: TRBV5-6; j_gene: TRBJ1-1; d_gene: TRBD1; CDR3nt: TGTGCCAGCAGCTCAACGGACAGGGGGAACACTGAAGCTTTCTTT; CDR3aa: CASSSTDRGNTEAFF
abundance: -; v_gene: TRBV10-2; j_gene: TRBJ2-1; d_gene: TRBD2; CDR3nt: TGCGCCAGCAGTATGGGACTAGCGGGGAAGGGCGAGCAGTTCTTC; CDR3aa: CASSMGLAGKGEQFF
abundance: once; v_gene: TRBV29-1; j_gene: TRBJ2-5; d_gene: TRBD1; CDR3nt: TGCAGCGTGGAGGGCAGGGGGCTAAAGACCCAGTACTTC; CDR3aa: CSVEGRGLKTQYF
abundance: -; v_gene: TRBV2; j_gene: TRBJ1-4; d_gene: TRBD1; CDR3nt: TGTGCCAGCGGGGGACAGCAAAATGAAAAACTGTTTTTT; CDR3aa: CASGGQQNEKLFF
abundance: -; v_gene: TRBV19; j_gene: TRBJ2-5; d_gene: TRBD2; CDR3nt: TGTGCCAGTAGTTTCGGGGGGGGCCTTTCAGAGACCCAGTACTTC; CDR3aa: CASSFGGGLSETQYF
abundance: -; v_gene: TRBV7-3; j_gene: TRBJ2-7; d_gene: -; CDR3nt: TGTGCCAGCAGCTTAACGGCAGGGTCTACCTACGAGCAGTACTTC; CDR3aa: CASSLTAGSTYEQYF
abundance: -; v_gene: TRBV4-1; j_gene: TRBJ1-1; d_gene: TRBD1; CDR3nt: TGCGCCAGCAGCTCCAGGGACAGGGGGCGGGGCACTGAAGCTTTCTTT; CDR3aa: CASSSRDRGRGTEAFF
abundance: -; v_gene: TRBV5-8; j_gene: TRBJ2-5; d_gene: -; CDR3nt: TGTGCCAGCAGCCCTAGGCAAGAGACCCAGTACTTC; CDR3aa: CASSPRQETQYF
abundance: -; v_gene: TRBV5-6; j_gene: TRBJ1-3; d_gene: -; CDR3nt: TGTGCCAGCAGCTCCGGGAACTCTGGAAACACCATATATTTT; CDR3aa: CASSSGNSGNTIYF
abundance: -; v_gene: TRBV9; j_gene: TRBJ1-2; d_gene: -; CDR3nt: TGTGCCAGCACGTTTTCGGGGAGAGATGGCTACACCTTC; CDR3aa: CASTFSGRDGYTF
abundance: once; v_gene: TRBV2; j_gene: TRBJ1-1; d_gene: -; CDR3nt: TGTGCTTCTAATCCGAACACTGAAGCTTTCTTT; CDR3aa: CASNPNTEAFF
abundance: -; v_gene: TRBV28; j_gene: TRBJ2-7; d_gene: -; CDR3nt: TGTGCCAGCAGACCAGGGGTTGGCTACGAGCAGTACTTC; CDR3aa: CASRPGVGYEQYF
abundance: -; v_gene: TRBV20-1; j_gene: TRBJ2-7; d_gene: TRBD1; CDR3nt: TGCAGTGCCCGACAGGGCGGCGAGCAGTACTTC; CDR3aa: CSARQGGEQYF